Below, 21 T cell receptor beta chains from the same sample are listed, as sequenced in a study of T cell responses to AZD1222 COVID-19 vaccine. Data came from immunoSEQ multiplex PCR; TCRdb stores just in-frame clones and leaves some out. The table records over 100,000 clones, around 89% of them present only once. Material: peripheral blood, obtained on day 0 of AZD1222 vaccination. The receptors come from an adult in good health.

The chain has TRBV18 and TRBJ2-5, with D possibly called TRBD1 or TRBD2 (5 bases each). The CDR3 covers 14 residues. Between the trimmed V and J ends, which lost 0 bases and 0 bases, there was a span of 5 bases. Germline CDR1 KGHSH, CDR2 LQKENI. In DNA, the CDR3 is TGTGCCAGCTCACCACCGGGGGACCAAGAGACCCAGTACTTC. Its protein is CASSPPGDQETQYF. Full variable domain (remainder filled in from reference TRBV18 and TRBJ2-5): NAGVMQNPRHLVRRRGQEARLRCSPMKGHSHVYWYRQLPEEGLKFMVYLQKENIIDESGMPKERFSAEFPKEGPSILRIQQVVRGDSAAYFCASSPPGDQETQYFGPGTRLLVL.

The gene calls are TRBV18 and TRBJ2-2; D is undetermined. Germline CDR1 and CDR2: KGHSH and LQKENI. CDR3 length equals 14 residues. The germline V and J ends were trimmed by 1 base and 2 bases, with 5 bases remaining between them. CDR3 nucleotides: TGTGCCAGCTCACCACAGCTTAACACCGGGGAGCTGTTTTTT. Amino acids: CASSPQLNTGELFF.

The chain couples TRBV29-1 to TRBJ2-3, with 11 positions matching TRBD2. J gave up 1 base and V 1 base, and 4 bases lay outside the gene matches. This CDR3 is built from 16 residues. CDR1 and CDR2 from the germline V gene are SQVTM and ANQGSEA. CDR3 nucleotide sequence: TGCAGCGTTGAAGGTAGTAGCGGGGGGGGCACAGATACGCAGTATTTT. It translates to CSVEGSSGGGTDTQYF.

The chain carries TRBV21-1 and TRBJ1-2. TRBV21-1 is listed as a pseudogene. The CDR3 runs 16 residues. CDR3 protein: CASSKRDQTPNYGYTF. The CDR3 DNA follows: TGTGCCAGCAGCAAACGGGACCAGACGCCTAACTATGGCTACACCTTC.

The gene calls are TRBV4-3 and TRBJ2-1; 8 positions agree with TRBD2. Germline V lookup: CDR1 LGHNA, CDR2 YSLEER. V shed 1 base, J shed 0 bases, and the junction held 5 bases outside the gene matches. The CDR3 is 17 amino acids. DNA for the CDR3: TGCGCCAGCAGCCAAGGGGTAGCGGGGCTCTCCTACAATGAGCAGTTCTTC. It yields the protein CASSQGVAGLSYNEQFF.

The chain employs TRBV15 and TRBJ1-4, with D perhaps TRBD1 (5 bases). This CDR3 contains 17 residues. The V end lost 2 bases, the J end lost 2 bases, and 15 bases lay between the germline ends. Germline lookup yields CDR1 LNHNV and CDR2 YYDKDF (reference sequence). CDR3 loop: CATSRRGGDGTNEKLFF. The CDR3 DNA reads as TGTGCCACCAGCAGACGCGGGGGAGACGGTACTAATGAAAAACTGTTTTTT.

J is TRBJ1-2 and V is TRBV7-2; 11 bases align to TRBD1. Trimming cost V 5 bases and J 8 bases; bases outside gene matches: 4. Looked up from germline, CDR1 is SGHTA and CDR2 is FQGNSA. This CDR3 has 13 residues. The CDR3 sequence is CASSRDRGGGYTF. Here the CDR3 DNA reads TGTGCCAGCAGCCGGGACAGGGGGGGAGGCTACACCTTC.

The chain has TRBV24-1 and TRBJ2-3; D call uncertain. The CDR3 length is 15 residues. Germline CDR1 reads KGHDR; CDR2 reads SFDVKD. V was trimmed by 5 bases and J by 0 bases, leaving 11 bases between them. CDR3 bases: TGTGCCACCAGTGGCGGCAGGAGTAGCACAGATACGCAGTATTTT. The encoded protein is CATSGGRSSTDTQYF.

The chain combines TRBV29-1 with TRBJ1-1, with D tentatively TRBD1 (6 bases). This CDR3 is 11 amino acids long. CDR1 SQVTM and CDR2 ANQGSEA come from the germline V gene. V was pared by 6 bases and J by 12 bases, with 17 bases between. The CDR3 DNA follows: TGCAGCGTCTTCCTCGGGGGCTCGACTTTCTTT. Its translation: CSVFLGGSTFF.

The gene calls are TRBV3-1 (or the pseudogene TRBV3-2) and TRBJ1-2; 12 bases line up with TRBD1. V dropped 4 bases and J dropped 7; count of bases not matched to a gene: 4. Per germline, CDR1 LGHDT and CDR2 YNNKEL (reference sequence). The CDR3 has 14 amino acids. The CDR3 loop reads CASSRDRGQGGYTF. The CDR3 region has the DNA TGTGCCAGCAGCCGGGACAGGGGGCAGGGTGGCTACACCTTC.

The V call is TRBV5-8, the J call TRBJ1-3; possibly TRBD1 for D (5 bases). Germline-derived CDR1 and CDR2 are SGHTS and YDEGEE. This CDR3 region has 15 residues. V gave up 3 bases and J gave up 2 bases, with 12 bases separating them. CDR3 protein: CASSYPVGAGNTIYF. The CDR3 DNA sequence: TGTGCCAGCAGCTACCCCGTGGGGGCTGGAAACACCATATATTTT.

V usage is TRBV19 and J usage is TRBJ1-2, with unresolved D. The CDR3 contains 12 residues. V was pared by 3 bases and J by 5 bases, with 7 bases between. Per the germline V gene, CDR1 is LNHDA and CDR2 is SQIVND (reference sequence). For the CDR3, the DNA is TGTGCCAGTAGTATCTCGGTTTATGGCTACACCTTC. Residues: CASSISVYGYTF.

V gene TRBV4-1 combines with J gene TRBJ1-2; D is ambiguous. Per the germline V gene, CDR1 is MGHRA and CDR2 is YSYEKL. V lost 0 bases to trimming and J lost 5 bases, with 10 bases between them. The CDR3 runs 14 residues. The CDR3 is CASSQDHPSYGYTF. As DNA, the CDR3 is TGCGCCAGCAGCCAAGATCACCCTTCATATGGCTACACCTTC.

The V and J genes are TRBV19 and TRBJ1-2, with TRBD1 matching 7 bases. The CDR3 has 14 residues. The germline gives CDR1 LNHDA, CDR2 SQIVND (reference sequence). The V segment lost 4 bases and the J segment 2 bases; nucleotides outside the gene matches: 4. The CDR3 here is CASSTQGVNYGYTF. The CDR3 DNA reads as TGTGCCAGTAGTACCCAGGGGGTGAACTATGGCTACACCTTC.

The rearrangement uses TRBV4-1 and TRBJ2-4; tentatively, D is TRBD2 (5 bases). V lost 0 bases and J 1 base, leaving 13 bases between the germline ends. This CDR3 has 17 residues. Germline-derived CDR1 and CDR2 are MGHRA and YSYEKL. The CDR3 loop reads CASSQDYRDGAKNIQYF. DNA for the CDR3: TGCGCCAGCAGCCAAGACTATCGGGATGGGGCCAAAAACATTCAGTACTTC.

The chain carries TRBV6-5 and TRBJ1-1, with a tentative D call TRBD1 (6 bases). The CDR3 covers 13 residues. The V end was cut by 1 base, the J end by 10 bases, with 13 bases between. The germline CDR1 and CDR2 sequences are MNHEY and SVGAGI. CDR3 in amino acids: CASSYFRGFGAFF. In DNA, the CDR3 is TGTGCCAGCAGTTACTTTAGGGGGTTCGGAGCTTTCTTT.

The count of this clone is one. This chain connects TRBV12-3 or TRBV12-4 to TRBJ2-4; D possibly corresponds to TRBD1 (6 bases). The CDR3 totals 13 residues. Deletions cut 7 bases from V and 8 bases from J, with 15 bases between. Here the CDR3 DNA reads TGTGCCAGCAAATCACAGGGTCCGGACATTCAGTACTTC. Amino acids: CASKSQGPDIQYF.

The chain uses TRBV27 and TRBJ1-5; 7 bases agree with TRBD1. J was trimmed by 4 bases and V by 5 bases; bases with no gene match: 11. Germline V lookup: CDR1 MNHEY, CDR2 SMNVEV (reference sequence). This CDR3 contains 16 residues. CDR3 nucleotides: TGTGCCAGCAGTCTCTTACCAGACAGGGTTAATCAGCCCCAGCATTTT. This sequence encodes CASSLLPDRVNQPQHF.

CDR3 DNA: TGTGCCAGCAGCTCCGGGCCAGGGACAGTGGAGCGGGAAGCTTTCTTT. Its protein is CASSSGPGTVEREAFF. The chain recombines TRBV5-4 with TRBJ1-1; TRBD1 matches 7 bases. This CDR3 has 16 residues. Losses at the gene ends were 3 bases for V and 8 bases for J; bases not matched to a gene: 16. In germline, CDR1 is SGHNT, CDR2 YYREEE (reference sequence).

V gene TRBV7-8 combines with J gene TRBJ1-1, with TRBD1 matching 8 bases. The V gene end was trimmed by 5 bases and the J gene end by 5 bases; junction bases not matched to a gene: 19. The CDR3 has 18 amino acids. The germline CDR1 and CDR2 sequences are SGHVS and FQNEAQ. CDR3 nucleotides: TGTGCCAGCAGCCCGAACCCGGACAGGGTGAATTGGTTGACTGAAGCTTTCTTT. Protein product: CASSPNPDRVNWLTEAFF.

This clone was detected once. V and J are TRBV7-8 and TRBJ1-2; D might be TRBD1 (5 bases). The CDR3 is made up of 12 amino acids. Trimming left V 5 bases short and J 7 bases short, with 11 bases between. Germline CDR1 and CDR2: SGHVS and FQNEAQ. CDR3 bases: TGTGCCAGCAGCCGGGGGGAAACTGGCTACACCTTC. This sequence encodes CASSRGETGYTF.